This is a list of T cell receptor beta chains from one sample in a study of blood T cell repertoires in COVID-19. Data came from immunoSEQ multiplex PCR; TCRdb stores just in-frame clones and leaves some out. In the table there are roughly 280,000 clones, approximately 91% of which are singletons. The sample comprised peripheral blood. The receptors originated from a woman between 25 and 40 years old with COVID-19, enrolled during active disease. The CDR3 runs from the conserved cysteine through the conserved F or W. Fields, in order: J gene, V gene, D gene, CDR3 length, clone size, CDR3 protein, CDR3 DNA. D genes are given only for firm matches. Only some rows state a clone size, as once, few, many or a class for expanded clones.

TRBJ1-1 TRBV11-3 - 15 - CASSLGGQGSTEAFF TGTGCCAGCAGCTTAGGTGGGCAGGGGAGCACTGAAGCTTTCTTT
TRBJ1-4 TRBV4-3 - 15 - CASSPGAGATEKLFF TGCGCCAGCAGCCCCGGGGCAGGGGCTACTGAAAAACTGTTTTTT
TRBJ2-5 TRBV29-1 - 16 - CSVEDPFLAVQETQYF TGCAGCGTTGAAGATCCCTTTCTAGCAGTGCAAGAGACCCAGTACTTC
TRBJ2-3 TRBV2 TRBD2 15 - CASSVGLADTDTQYF TGTGCCAGCAGTGTCGGACTAGCGGACACAGATACGCAGTATTTT
TRBJ2-7 TRBV21-1 - 9 - CASSDEQYF TGTGCCAGCTCCGACGAGCAGTACTTC
TRBJ2-3 TRBV4-1 - 17 - CASSPRKPQRGTDTQYF TGCGCCAGCAGCCCCCGGAAACCTCAGCGGGGCACAGATACGCAGTATTTT
TRBJ2-1 TRBV10-3 - 14 - CAIKAGTGYNEQFF TGTGCCATCAAGGCGGGAACGGGCTACAATGAGCAGTTCTTC
TRBJ1-4 TRBV10-3 - 13 - CAISEEGREKLFF TGTGCCATCAGTGAAGAAGGGAGGGAAAAACTGTTTTTT
TRBJ2-7 TRBV7-8 TRBD1 13 few CASRRDRVDEQYF TGTGCCAGCAGGAGGGACAGGGTTGACGAGCAGTACTTC
TRBJ2-3 TRBV7-9 TRBD1 15 - CASSLLGQESDTQYF TGTGCCAGCAGCTTACTCGGACAGGAATCGGATACGCAGTATTTT
TRBJ1-5 TRBV5-1 TRBD1 13 few CASRQGDNQPQHF TGCGCCAGCCGACAGGGGGACAATCAGCCCCAGCATTTT
TRBJ2-7 TRBV30 - 11 - CAWSVRGEQYF TGTGCCTGGAGTGTACGAGGCGAGCAGTACTTC
TRBJ2-2 TRBV6-6 - 13 - CASSYTRDGELFF TGTGCCAGCAGTTACACGCGGGACGGGGAGCTGTTTTTT
TRBJ2-1 TRBV11-3 - 14 - CASSLGGVVSEQFF TGTGCCAGCAGCTTAGGGGGAGTGGTGAGTGAGCAGTTCTTC
TRBJ2-6 TRBV5-1 - 16 - CASSLKTGSGANVLTF TGCGCCAGCAGCTTGAAAACGGGCTCTGGGGCCAACGTCCTGACTTTC
TRBJ1-5 TRBV19 - 15 - CASSIWDIGNQPQHF TGTGCCAGTAGTATATGGGACATCGGCAATCAGCCCCAGCATTTT
TRBJ1-1 TRBV5-1 - 15 - CASSLEGRVVTEAFF TGCGCCAGCAGCTTGGAGGGCAGGGTAGTTACTGAAGCTTTCTTT
TRBJ2-6 TRBV19 - 15 - CASSMEGSGANVLTF TGTGCCAGTAGTATGGAGGGTTCTGGGGCCAACGTCCTGACTTTC